Each of the 3 T cell receptor beta chains below was sequenced from the same sample in a study of beta chain features in type 1 diabetes. Every bit of the isolated RNA underwent reverse transcription, so sequencing read expressed TCRB transcripts. Generated by immunoSEQ multiplex PCR, the TCRdb table keeps only in-frame clones and is missing some. This sample yields fewer than 200,000 clones, of which over 9% are seen a single time; approximately 0.46% belongs to the top ten. These receptors are not linked to any known antigen. Findings of the study overall: Shortening of TCRB CDR3s, moderate but significant, appeared in all four CD4+ subsets of Type 1 diabetes patients.

Sequences were obtained from central memory CD4+ T cells from blood. The receptor set was obtained from a man aged 25-40 years with type 1 diabetes.

This clone has a handful of counts. This sequence joins TRBV6-5 and TRBJ2-1, with TRBD2 identical over 9 bases. J was trimmed by 2 bases and V by 4 bases; bases with no gene match: 6. The CDR3 loop spans 16 amino acids. The V gene's germline CDR1 is MNHEY and CDR2 SVGAGI. The CDR3 region is CASSSLAGTTYNEQFF. The CDR3 DNA follows: TGTGCCAGCAGTTCGCTAGCGGGGACCACCTACAATGAGCAGTTCTTC.

This clone was picked up a small number of times. CDR3 residues: CASRLDRGGAFF. Here the CDR3 DNA reads TGTGCCAGCAGATTAGACAGGGGGGGAGCTTTCTTT. This chain connects TRBV28 to TRBJ1-1; TRBD1 aligns across 9 bases. The V and J ends lost 6 bases and 10 bases, in that order; junction bases with no gene match: 6. CDR1 and CDR2 (germline): MDHEN, SYDVKM. The CDR3 consists of 12 residues.

This clone was counted between two and nine times. This sequence joins TRBV28 and TRBJ2-7; 7 nucleotides align to TRBD1. Germline-derived CDR1 and CDR2 are MDHEN and SYDVKM. V gave up 4 bases and J gave up 5 bases; unmatched junction bases: 8. The CDR3 runs 14 residues. CDR3 region: CASSSQGVLHEQYF. In DNA form, the CDR3 reads TGTGCCAGCAGTTCCCAGGGGGTACTCCACGAGCAGTACTTC.